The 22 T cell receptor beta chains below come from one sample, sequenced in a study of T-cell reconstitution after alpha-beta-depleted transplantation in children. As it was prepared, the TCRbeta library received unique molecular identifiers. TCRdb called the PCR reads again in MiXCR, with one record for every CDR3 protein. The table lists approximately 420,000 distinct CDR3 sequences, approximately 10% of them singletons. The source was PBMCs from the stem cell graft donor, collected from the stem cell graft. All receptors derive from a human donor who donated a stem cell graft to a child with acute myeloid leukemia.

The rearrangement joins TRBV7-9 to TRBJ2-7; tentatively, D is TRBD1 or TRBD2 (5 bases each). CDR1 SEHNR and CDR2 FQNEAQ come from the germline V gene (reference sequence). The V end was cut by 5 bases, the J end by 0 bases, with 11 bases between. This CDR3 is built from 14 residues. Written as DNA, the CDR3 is TGTGCCAGCAGCACTCTAGGGACCTCCTACGAGCAGTACTTC. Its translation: CASSTLGTSYEQYF.

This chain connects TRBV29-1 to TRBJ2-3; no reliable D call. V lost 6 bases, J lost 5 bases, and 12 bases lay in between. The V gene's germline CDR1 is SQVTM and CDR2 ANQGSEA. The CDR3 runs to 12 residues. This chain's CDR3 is CSVLAVLDTQYF. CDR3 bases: TGCAGCGTGTTAGCAGTTTTAGATACGCAGTATTTT.

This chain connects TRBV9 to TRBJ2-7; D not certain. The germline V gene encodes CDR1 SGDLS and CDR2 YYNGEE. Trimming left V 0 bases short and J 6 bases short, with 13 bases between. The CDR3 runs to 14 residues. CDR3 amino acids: CASSVGTMPLEQYF. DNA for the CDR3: TGTGCCAGCAGCGTAGGGACCATGCCCCTCGAGCAGTACTTC.

The CDR3 sequence is CSVEGAGVGEKLFF. The CDR3 nucleotides read TGCAGCGTTGAAGGGGCTGGGGTGGGAGAAAAACTGTTTTTT. J is TRBJ1-4 and V is TRBV29-1; D not certain. V lost 1 base to trimming and J lost 8 bases, with 14 bases between them. Germline V gives CDR1 SQVTM, CDR2 ANQGSEA. CDR3 size: 14 residues.

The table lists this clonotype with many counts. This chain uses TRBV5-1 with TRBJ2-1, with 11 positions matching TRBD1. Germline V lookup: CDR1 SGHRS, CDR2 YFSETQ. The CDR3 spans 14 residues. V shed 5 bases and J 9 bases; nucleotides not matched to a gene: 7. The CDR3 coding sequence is TGCGCCAGCAGTCAGGACAGGGGGCTATTTGAGCAGTTCTTC. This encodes CASSQDRGLFEQFF.

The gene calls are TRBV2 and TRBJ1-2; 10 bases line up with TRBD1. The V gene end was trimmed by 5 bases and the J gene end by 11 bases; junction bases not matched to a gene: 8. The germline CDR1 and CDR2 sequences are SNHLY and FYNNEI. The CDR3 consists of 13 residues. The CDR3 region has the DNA TGTGCCAGCAGTTTCCCCGGGACAGGGGAATACACCTTC. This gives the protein CASSFPGTGEYTF.

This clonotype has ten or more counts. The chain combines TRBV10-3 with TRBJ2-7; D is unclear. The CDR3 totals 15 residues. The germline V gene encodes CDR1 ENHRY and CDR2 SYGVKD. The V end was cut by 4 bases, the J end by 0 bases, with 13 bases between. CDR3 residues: CAISAPDRSSYEQYF. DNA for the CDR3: TGTGCCATCAGTGCCCCGGACCGGAGCTCCTACGAGCAGTACTTC.

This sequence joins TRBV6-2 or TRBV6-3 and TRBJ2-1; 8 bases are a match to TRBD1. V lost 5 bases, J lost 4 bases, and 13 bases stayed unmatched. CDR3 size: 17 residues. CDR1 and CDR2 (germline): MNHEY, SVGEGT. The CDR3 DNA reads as TGTGCCAGCAGTCCACTTTTTGGACAGGGAATATACAATGAGCAGTTCTTC. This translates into CASSPLFGQGIYNEQFF.

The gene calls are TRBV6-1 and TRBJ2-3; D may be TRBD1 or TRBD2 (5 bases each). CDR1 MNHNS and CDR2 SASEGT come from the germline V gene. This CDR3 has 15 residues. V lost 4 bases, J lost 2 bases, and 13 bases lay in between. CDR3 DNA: TGTGCCAGCAGTGTACCGGGACGGACCACAGATACGCAGTATTTT. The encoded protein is CASSVPGRTTDTQYF.

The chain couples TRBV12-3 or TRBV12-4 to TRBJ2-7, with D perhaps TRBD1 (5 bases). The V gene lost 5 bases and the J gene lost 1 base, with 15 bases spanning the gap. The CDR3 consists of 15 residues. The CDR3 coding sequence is TGTGCCAGCAGTCTAGGGGCCCCCGCTTCCTACGAGCAGTACTTC. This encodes CASSLGAPASYEQYF.

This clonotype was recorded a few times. This CDR3 is CASRDIHTGELFF. CDR3 sequence (DNA): TGCGCCAGCAGGGACATCCACACCGGGGAGCTGTTTTTT. The genes are TRBV5-1 and TRBJ2-2; D is perhaps TRBD1 (5 bases). V was trimmed by 5 bases and J by 3 bases, leaving 8 bases between them. Germline CDR1 is SGHRS and CDR2 is YFSETQ. This CDR3 has 13 amino acids.

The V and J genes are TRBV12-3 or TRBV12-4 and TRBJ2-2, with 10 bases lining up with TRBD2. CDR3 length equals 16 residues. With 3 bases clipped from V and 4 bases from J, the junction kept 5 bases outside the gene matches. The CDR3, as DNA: TGTGCCAGCAGTTTTGGGGCTAGCGGGAGCACCGGGGAGCTGTTTTTT. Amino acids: CASSFGASGSTGELFF.

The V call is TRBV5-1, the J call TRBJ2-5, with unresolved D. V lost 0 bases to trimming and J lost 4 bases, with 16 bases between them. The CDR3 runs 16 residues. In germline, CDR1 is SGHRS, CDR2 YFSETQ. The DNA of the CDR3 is TGCGCCAGCAGCTTGGCCACAGTCCTCCAAGGAGAGACCCAGTACTTC. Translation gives CASSLATVLQGETQYF.

The CDR3 spells CASSLDRGGGETQYF. The CDR3 DNA reads as TGCGCCAGCAGCTTGGACAGGGGAGGCGGGGAGACCCAGTACTTC. This chain links TRBV5-1 with TRBJ2-5; a possible D gene is TRBD1 (7 bases). V was cut by 0 bases and J by 5 bases, with 14 bases left in between. CDR3 length equals 15 residues. Looked up from germline, CDR1 is SGHRS and CDR2 is YFSETQ.

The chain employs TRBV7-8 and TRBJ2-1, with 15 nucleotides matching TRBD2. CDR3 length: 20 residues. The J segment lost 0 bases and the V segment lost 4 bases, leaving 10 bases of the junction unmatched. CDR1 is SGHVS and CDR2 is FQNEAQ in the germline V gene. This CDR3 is CASSSTKGLAGGSSYNEQFF. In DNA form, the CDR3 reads TGTGCCAGCAGCTCCACAAAGGGACTAGCGGGAGGAAGCTCCTACAATGAGCAGTTCTTC.

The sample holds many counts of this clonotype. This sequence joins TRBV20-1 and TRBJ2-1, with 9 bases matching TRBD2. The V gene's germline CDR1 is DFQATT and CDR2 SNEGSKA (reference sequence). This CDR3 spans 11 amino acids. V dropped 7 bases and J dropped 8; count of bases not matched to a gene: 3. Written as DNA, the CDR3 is TGCAGTGTTGGGACTAGCTATGAGCAGTTCTTC. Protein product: CSVGTSYEQFF.

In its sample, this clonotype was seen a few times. The CDR3 region is CASSLIGRAMGNSPLHF. As DNA, the CDR3 is TGTGCCAGCAGTTTAATTGGCCGGGCCATGGGGAATTCACCCCTCCACTTT. The rearrangement links TRBV12-3 or TRBV12-4 to TRBJ1-6; D remains unclear. This CDR3 is built from 17 residues. The V end was cut by 2 bases, the J end by 7 bases, with 18 bases between.

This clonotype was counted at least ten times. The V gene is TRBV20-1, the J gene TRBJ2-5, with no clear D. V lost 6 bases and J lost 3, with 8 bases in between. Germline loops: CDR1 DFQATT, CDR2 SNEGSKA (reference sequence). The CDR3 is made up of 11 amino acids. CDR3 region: CSAHTKETQYF. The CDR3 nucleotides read TGCAGTGCCCACACCAAAGAGACCCAGTACTTC.

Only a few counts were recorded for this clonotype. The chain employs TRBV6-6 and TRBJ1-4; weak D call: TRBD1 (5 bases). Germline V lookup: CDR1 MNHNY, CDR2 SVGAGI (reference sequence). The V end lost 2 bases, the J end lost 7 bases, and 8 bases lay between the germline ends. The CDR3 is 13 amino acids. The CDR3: CASSYGTGEKLFF. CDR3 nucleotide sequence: TGTGCCAGCAGTTACGGGACGGGTGAAAAACTGTTTTTT.

DNA of the CDR3: TGTGCCAGCAGCCTACGACAGGTTAAGGAGTCTGGAAACACCATATATTTT. As protein: CASSLRQVKESGNTIYF. This chain uses TRBV11-1 with TRBJ1-3; D might be TRBD1 (6 bases). V was pared by 5 bases and J by 1 base, with 18 bases between. CDR3 size: 17 residues. CDR1 is SGHAT, CDR2 FQDESV, per germline (reference sequence).

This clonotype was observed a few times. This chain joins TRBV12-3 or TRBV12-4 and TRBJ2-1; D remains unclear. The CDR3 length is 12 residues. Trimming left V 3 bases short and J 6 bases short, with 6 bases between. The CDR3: CASSFWSNEQFF. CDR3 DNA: TGTGCCAGCAGTTTTTGGAGCAATGAGCAGTTCTTC.

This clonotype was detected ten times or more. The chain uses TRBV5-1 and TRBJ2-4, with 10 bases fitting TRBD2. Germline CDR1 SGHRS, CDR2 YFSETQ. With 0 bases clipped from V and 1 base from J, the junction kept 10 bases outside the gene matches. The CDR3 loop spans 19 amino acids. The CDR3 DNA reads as TGCGCCAGCAGCTTGGGAGCCAGCGGGGGGGCCGTGGCCAAAAACATTCAGTACTTC. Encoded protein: CASSLGASGGAVAKNIQYF.